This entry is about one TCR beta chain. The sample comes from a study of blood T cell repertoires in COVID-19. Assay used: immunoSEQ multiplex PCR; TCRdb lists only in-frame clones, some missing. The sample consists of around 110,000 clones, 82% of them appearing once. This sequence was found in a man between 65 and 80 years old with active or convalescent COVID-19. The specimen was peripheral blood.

The CDR3, as DNA: TGTGCCAGCAGTAACAGGCTTGAGCAGTTCTTC. Translated, it gives CASSNRLEQFF. The chain uses TRBV28 and TRBJ2-1, with D perhaps TRBD1 (5 bases). Deletions cut 5 bases from V and 9 bases from J, with 8 bases between. Germline assignment: CDR1 MDHEN and CDR2 SYDVKM. The CDR3 has 11 amino acids.